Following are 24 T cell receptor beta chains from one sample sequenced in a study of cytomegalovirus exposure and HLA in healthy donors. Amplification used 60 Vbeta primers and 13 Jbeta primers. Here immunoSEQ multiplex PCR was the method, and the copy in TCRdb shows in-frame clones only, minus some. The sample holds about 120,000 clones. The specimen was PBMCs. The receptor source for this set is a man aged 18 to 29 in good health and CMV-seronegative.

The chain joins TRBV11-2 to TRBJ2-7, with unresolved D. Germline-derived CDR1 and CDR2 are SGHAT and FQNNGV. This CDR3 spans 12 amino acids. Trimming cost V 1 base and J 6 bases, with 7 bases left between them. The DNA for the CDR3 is TGTGCCAGCAGCTTAGGTCGTCGCGAGCAGTACTTC. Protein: CASSLGRREQYF.

The chain's CDR3 is CASSSGRYTEAFF. CDR3 nucleotides: TGTGCCAGCAGCTCAGGGAGGTACACTGAAGCTTTCTTT. This chain connects TRBV11-3 to TRBJ1-1, with TRBD1 as a possible D gene (5 bases). The CDR3 has 13 amino acids. Germline V gene sequence: CDR1 SGHNT, CDR2 YENEEA. Trimming took 4 bases from V and 3 from J, leaving 9 bases between them.

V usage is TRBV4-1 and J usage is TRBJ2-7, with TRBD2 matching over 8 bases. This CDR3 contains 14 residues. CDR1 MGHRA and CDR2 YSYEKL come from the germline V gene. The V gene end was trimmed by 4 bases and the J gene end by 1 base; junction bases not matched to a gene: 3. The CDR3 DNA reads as TGCGCCAGCAGCCTCGGGAGGGGATCCTACGAGCAGTACTTC. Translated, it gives CASSLGRGSYEQYF.

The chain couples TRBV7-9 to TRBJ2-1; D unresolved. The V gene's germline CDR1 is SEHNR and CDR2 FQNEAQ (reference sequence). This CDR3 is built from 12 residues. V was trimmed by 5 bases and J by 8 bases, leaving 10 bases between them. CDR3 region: CASSTINYEQFF. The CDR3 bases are TGTGCCAGCAGCACAATAAATTATGAGCAGTTCTTC. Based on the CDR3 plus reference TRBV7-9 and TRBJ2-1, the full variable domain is DTGVSQNPRHKITKRGQNVTFRCDPISEHNRLYWYRQTLGQGPEFLTYFQNEAQLEKSRLLSDRFSAERPKGSFSTLEIQRTEQGDSAMYLCASSTINYEQFFGPGTRLTVL.

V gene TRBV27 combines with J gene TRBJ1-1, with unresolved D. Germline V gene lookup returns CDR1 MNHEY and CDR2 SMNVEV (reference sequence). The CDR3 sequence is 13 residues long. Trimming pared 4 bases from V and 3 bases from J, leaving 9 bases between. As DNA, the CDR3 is TGTGCCAGCAGTTCGGGAGCCTACACTGAAGCTTTCTTT. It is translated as CASSSGAYTEAFF.

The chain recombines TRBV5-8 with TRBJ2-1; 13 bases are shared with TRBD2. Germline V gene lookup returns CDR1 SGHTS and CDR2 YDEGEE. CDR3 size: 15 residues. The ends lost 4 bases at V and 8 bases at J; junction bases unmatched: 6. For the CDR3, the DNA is TGTGCCAGCAGCCACGGACTAGCGGGAGAGGATGAGCAGTTCTTC. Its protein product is CASSHGLAGEDEQFF.

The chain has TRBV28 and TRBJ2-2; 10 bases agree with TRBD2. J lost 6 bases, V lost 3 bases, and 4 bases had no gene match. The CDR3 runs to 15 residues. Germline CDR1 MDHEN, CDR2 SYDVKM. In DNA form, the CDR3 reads TGTGCCAGCAGTTTGGCTAGCGGGGGTTCCGGGGAGCTGTTTTTT. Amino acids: CASSLASGGSGELFF.

The CDR3 spells CASSFREKLFF. CDR3 sequence (DNA): TGTGCCAGCAGTTTCCGTGAAAAACTGTTTTTT. The rearrangement joins TRBV27 to TRBJ1-4; D is unclear. This CDR3 comprises 11 residues. V lost 3 bases to trimming and J lost 7 bases, with 3 bases between them. Germline V gene data show CDR1 as MNHEY and CDR2 as SMNVEV (reference sequence). Filled out from reference TRBV27 and TRBJ1-4, the complete variable domain reads EAQVTQNPRYLITVTGKKLTVTCSQNMNHEYMSWYRQDPGLGLRQIYYSMNVEVTDKGDVPEGYKVSRKEKRNFPLILESPSPNQTSLYFCASSFREKLFFGSGTQLSVL.

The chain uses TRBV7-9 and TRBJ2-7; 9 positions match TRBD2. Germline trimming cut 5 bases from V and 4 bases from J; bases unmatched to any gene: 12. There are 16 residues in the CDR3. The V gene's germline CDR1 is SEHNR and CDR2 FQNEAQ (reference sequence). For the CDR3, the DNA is TGTGCCAGCAGCACCTTGACTAGCGGAGCTAGGTACGAGCAGTACTTC. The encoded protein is CASSTLTSGARYEQYF.

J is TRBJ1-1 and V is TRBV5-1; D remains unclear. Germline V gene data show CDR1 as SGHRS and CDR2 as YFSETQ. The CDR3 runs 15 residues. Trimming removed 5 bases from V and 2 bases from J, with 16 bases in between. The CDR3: CASSIISGSNTEAFF. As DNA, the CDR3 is TGCGCCAGCAGTATCATATCGGGTTCAAACACTGAAGCTTTCTTT.

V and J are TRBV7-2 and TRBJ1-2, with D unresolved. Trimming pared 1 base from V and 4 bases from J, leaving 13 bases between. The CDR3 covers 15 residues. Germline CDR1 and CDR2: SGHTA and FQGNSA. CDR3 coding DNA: TGTGCCAGCAGCTTAGTCGCACAGTCCGCCTATGGCTACACCTTC. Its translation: CASSLVAQSAYGYTF.

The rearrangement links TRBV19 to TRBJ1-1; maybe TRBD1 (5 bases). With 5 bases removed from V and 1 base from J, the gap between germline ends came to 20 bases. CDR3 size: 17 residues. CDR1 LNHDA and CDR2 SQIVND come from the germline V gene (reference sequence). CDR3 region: CASSARWGRDKNTEAFF. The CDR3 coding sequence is TGTGCCAGTAGTGCAAGGTGGGGCCGAGACAAGAACACTGAAGCTTTCTTT.

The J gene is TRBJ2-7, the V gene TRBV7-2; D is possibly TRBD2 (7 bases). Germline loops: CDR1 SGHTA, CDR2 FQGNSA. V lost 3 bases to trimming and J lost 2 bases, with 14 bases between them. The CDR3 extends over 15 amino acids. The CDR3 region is CASSLGGAAAYEQYF. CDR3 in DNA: TGTGCCAGCAGCTTGGGGGGGGCTGCGGCCTACGAGCAGTACTTC.

CDR3 nucleotide sequence: TGTGCCAGCAGTCCTGGACAGGGGGCATACGAGCAGTACTTC. Translating it yields CASSPGQGAYEQYF. The chain carries TRBV6-5 and TRBJ2-7, with 11 bases aligning to TRBD1. Germline trimming cut 5 bases from V and 4 bases from J; bases unmatched to any gene: 4. The CDR3 runs to 14 residues. Germline CDR1 MNHEY, CDR2 SVGAGI.

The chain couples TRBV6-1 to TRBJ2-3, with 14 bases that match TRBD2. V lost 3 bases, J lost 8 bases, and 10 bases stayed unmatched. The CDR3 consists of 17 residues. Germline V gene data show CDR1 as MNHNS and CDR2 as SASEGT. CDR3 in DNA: TGTGCCAGCAGTGAGTGGGGTGGGACTAGCGGGAGAGGTACGCAGTATTTT. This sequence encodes CASSEWGGTSGRGTQYF.

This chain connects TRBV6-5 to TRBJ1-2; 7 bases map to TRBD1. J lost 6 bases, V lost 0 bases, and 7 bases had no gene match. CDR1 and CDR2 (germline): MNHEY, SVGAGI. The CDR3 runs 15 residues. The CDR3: CASSYSLDRDHGYTF. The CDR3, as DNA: TGTGCCAGCAGTTACTCCCTTGACAGGGACCATGGCTACACCTTC.

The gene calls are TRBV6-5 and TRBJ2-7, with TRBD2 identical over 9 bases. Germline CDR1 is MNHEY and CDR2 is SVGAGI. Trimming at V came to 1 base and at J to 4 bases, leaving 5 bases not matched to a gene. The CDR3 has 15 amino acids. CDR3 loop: CASSYLTSGTYEQYF. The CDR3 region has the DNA TGTGCCAGCAGTTACTTGACTAGCGGTACTTACGAGCAGTACTTC.

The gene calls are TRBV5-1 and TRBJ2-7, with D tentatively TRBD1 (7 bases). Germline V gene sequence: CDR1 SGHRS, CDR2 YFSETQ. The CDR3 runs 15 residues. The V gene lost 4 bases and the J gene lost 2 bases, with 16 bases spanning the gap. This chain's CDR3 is CASSRGTVKTYEQYF. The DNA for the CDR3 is TGCGCCAGCAGCCGCGGGACAGTCAAGACCTACGAGCAGTACTTC.

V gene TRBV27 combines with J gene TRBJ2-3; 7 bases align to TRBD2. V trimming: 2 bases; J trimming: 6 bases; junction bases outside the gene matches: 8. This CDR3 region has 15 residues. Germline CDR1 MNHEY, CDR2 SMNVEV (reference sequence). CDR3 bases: TGTGCCAGCAGTTTAAAGGGAAGGGAGGGGGATACGCAGTATTTT. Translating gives CASSLKGREGDTQYF.

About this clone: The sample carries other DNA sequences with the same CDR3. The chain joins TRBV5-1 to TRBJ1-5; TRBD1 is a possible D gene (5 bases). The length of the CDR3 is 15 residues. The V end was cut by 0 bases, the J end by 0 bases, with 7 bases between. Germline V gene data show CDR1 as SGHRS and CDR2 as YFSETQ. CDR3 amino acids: CASSLEGLSNQPQHF. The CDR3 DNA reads TGCGCCAGCAGCTTGGAGGGACTTAGCAATCAGCCCCAGCATTTT.

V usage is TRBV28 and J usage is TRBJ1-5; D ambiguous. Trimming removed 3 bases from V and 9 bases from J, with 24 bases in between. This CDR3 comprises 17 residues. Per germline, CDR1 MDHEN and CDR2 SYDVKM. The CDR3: CASSFLGRSSKYGPQHF. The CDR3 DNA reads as TGTGCCAGCAGTTTTTTGGGGAGGAGCAGTAAGTACGGGCCCCAGCATTTT.

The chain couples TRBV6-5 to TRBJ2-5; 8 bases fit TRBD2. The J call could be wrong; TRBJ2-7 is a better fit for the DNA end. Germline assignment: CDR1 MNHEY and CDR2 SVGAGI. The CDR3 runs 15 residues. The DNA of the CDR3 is TGTGCCAGCAGTTACTCGAGCGGGGGCTCCTACGAGCAGTACTTC. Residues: CASSYSSGGSYEQYF.

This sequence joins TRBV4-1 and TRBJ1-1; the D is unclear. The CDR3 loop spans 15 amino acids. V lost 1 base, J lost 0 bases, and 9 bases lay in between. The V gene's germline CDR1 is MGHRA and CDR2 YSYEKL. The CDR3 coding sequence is TGCGCCAGCAGCCAAGTTGGAACTATGAACACTGAAGCTTTCTTT. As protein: CASSQVGTMNTEAFF.

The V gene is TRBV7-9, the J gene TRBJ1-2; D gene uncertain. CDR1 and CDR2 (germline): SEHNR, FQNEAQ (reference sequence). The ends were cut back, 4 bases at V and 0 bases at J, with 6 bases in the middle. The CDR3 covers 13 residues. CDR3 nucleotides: TGTGCCAGCAGCTGGCGGTCTAACTATGGCTACACCTTC. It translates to CASSWRSNYGYTF.